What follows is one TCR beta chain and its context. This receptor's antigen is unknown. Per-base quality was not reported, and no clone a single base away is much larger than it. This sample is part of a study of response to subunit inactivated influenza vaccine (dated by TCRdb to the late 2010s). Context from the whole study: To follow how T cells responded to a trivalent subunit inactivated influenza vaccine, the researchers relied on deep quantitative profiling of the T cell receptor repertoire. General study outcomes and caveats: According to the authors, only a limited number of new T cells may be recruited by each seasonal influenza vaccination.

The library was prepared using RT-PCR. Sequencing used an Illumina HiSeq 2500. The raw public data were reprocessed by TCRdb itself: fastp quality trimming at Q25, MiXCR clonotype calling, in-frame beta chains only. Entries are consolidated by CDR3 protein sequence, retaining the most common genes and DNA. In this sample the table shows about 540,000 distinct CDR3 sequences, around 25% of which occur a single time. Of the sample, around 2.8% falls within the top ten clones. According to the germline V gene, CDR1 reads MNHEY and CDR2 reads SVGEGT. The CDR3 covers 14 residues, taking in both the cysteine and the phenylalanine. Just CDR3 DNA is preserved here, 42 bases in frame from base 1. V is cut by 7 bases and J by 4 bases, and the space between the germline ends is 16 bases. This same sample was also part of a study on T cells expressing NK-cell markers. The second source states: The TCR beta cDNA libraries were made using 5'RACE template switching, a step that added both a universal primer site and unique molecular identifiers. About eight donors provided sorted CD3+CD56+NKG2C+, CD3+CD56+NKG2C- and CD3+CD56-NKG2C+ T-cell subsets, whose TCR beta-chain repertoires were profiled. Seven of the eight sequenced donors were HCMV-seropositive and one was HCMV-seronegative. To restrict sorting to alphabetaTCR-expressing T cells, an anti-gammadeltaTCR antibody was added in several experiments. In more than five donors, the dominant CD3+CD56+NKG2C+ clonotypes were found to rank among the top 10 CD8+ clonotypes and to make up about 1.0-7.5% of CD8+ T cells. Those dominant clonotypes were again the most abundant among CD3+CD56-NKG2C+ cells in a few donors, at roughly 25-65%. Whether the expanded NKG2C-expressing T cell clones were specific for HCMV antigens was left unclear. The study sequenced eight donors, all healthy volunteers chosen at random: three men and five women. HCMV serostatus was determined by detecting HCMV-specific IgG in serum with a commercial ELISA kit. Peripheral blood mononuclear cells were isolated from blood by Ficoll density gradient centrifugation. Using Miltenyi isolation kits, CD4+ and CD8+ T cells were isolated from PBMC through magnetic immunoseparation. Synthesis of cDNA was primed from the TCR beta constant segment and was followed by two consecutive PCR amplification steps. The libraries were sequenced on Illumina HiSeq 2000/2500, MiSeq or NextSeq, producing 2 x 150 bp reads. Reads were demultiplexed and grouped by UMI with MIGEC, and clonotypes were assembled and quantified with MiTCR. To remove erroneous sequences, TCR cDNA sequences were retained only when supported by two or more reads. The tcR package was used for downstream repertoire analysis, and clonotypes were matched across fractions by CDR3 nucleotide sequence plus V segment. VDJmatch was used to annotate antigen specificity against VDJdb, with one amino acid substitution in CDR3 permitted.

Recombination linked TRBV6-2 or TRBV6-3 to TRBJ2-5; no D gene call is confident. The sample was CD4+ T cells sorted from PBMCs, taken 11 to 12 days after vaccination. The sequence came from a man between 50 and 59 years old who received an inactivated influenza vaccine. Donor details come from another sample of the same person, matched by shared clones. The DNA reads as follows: TGTGCCAGCAAGGTCGGCCCCACCCGAGAGACCCAGTACTTC. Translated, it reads CASKVGPTRETQYF.